This T cell receptor (beta chain) was identified during a study of blood T cell repertoires in COVID-19. V lost 2 bases, J lost 2 bases, and 5 bases stayed unmatched. Germline loops: CDR1 SGHRS, CDR2 YFSETQ. The CDR3 is made up of 15 amino acids. One Seattle source followed patients from active infection through their disease course. Per the study methods: Cell counts per sample came from amplifying reference gene primers. The data were produced by immunoSEQ multiplex PCR, yet TCRdb's version contains in-frame clones alone and is incomplete. For V, J and clone size, that table is used; D and trimming come from the DNA. In the table there are around 430,000 clones, approximately 88% of which are singletons.

Sequenced sample: peripheral blood. The V and J genes are TRBV5-1 and TRBJ2-3, with 7 bases aligning to TRBD1. The clonotype comes from a woman in her 50s with COVID-19, enrolled during active disease. The CDR3 DNA is TGCGCCAGCAGCTTTAGAGACAGGGTCACAGATACGCAGTATTTT. Its protein is CASSFRDRVTDTQYF. The whole variable domain, filled in from reference TRBV5-1 and TRBJ2-3, reads KAGVTQTPRYLIKTRGQQVTLSCSPISGHRSVSWYQQTPGQGLQFLFEYFSETQRNKGNFPGRFSGRQFSNSRSEMNVSTLELGDSALYLCASSFRDRVTDTQYFGPGTRLTVL.